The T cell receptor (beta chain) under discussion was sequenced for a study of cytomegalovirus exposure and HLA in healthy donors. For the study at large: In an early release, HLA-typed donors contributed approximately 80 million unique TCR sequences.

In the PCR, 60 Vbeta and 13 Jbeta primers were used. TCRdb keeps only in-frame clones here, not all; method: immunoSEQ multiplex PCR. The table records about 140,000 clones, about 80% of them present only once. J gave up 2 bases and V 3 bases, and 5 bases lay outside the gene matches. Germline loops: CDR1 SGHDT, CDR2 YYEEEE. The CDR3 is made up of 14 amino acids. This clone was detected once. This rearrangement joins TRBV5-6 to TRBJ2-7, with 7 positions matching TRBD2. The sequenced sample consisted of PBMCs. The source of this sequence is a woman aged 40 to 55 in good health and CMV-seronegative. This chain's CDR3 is CASSYPSGTYEQYF. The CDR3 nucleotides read TGTGCCAGCAGCTATCCTAGCGGAACCTACGAGCAGTACTTC. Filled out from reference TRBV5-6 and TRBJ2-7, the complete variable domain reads DAGVTQSPTHLIKTRGQQVTLRCSPKSGHDTVSWYQQALGQGPQFIFQYYEEEERQRGNFPDRFSGHQFPNYSSELNVNALLLGDSALYLCASSYPSGTYEQYFGPGTRLTVT.